This T cell receptor beta chain was recorded in a study of T-cell reconstitution after alpha-beta-depleted transplantation in children. This clonotype was counted many times. CDR1 is SGHTS, CDR2 YDEGEE, per germline. The CDR3 runs to 18 residues. V was shortened by 6 bases and J by 0 bases, with 24 bases between the two germline ends. Unique molecular identifiers were used to barcode this TCRbeta library. One entry per CDR3 protein results from TCRdb running MiXCR on the PCR reads. The data hold about 310,000 distinct CDR3 sequences, with roughly 21% observed a single time. This material consisted of PBMCs, mostly from graft donor cells, taken 180 days after TCRalphabeta/CD19-depleted stem cell transplant. The clonotype was recovered from a male patient younger than 18 who had a stem cell transplant for acute lymphoblastic leukemia, so the T cells may come from the graft donor. The chain carries TRBV5-8 and TRBJ1-1; D gene ambiguous. Here the CDR3 reads CASTRRPSGDAMNTEAFF. DNA for the CDR3: TGTGCCAGCACTCGACGACCCTCCGGGGATGCCATGAACACTGAAGCTTTCTTT.